This record concerns one T cell receptor beta chain sequence. The source of the sample is a study of blood T cell repertoires in COVID-19. CDR3 length: 15 amino acids. The V end was cut by 0 bases, the J end by 6 bases, with 11 bases between. CDR1 MGHRA and CDR2 YSYEKL come from the germline V gene. The protocol was immunoSEQ multiplex PCR, while the TCRdb copy is restricted to in-frame clones and leaves out a portion. The sample includes roughly 170,000 clones, less than 90% of them seen just once. Individuals aged roughly 18 to 95 years were recruited from fewer than 25 US areas. Clinical history as reported by participants underpinned cohort assignment.

V usage is TRBV4-1 and J usage is TRBJ2-2; D possibly corresponds to TRBD2 (5 bases). The specimen was PBMCs or T cells enriched from blood (not recorded which). This TCR derives from a woman in her forties or fifties who had recovered from COVID-19. This chain's CDR3 is CASSQEDSISGELFF. The CDR3 DNA follows: TGCGCCAGCAGCCAAGAGGACTCCATATCCGGGGAGCTGTTTTTT.